A single sample is the source of the 10 T cell receptor beta chains below, sequenced in a study of beta chain features in type 1 diabetes. Their antigens remain unidentified. Study-level results: Moderate but significant shortening of TCRB CDR3s was recorded in all four CD4+ subsets from Type 1 diabetes patients.

The sequenced template was cDNA made from the entire isolated RNA. Assay: immunoSEQ multiplex PCR; the TCRdb copy retains only in-frame clones and omits some. This sample carries more than 250,000 clones, roughly an eighth of them seen once, and the ten largest clones take under 0.02%. Sequences were obtained from naive CD4+ T cells from blood. The receptors here all came from a young man with type 1 diabetes.

This clone came up a few times. The V call is TRBV19, the J call TRBJ2-6, with a tentative D call TRBD1 (5 bases). V gave up 6 bases and J gave up 2 bases, with 14 bases separating them. Germline V gene sequence: CDR1 LNHDA, CDR2 SQIVND (reference sequence). The CDR3 loop spans 16 amino acids. The CDR3 protein is CASSLTRVAGANVLTF. The CDR3 nucleotides read TGTGCCAGTAGCCTCACCAGGGTAGCTGGGGCCAACGTCCTGACTTTC.

The J gene is TRBJ2-7, the V gene TRBV27, with 9 positions matching TRBD1. V gave up 5 bases and J gave up 2 bases; unmatched junction bases: 7. Germline V gene sequence: CDR1 MNHEY, CDR2 SMNVEV (reference sequence). The CDR3 loop spans 15 amino acids. CDR3 coding DNA: TGTGCCAGCAGTCTCCCGGGACAGGGCCCCTACGAGCAGTACTTC. It specifies CASSLPGQGPYEQYF.

This clone was detected only a few times. The chain has TRBV29-1 and TRBJ1-4; 8 bases agree with TRBD1. The CDR3 loop spans 11 amino acids. Looked up from germline, CDR1 is SQVTM and CDR2 is ANQGSEA. The ends lost 7 bases at V and 8 bases at J; junction bases unmatched: 3. The CDR3 sequence is CSGGDREKLFF. In nucleotides, the CDR3 is TGCAGCGGGGGGGACAGGGAAAAACTGTTTTTT.

This rearrangement joins TRBV2 to TRBJ1-5; maybe TRBD1 (6 bases). Trimming cost V 7 bases and J 7 bases, with 17 bases left between them. The length of the CDR3 is 14 residues. CDR1 and CDR2 (germline): SNHLY, FYNNEI. CDR3 bases: TGTGCCAGCAAGGGGATCGGGGGGCCGCAGCCCCAGCATTTT. Residues: CASKGIGGPQPQHF.

This chain links TRBV2 with TRBJ2-2, with TRBD2 identical over 11 bases. Germline V lookup: CDR1 SNHLY, CDR2 FYNNEI. This CDR3 comprises 16 residues. V shed 2 bases, J shed 6 bases, and the junction held 5 bases outside the gene matches. The CDR3 protein is CASSELAGGDAGELFF. CDR3 bases: TGTGCCAGCAGTGAACTAGCGGGAGGAGATGCCGGGGAGCTGTTTTTT.

CDR3 nucleotide sequence: TGCGCCAGCAGCCAAGTTAATTTCGACGAGCAGTACTTC. It specifies CASSQVNFDEQYF. This sequence joins TRBV4-3 and TRBJ2-7, with no clear D. Germline V gene lookup returns CDR1 LGHNA and CDR2 YSLEER. V was cut by 1 base and J by 5 bases, with 9 bases left in between. The CDR3 is 13 residues long.

The chain recombines TRBV2 with TRBJ1-2; D perhaps matches TRBD1 (5 bases). Germline V gives CDR1 SNHLY, CDR2 FYNNEI. Between the trimmed V and J ends, which lost 10 bases and 8 bases, there was a span of 23 bases. The CDR3 contains 14 residues. CDR3 coding DNA: TGTGCCAAGTCCCAGGGTTTTCGAGAGGACGGCTACACCTTC. This translates into CAKSQGFREDGYTF.

V is TRBV28 and J is TRBJ2-7; 12 bases are a match to TRBD2. J gave up 2 bases and V 7 bases, and 9 bases lay outside the gene matches. Germline V CDR1 and CDR2: MDHEN, SYDVKM. The CDR3 length is 16 residues. The CDR3 is CASTLGGLAGTYEQYF. The CDR3 DNA follows: TGTGCCAGCACCCTAGGAGGACTAGCGGGAACCTACGAGCAGTACTTC.

This clone was found a few times. This chain links TRBV7-8 with TRBJ2-4; D is perhaps TRBD2 (6 bases). Trimming took off 1 base at V and 0 bases at J, with 13 bases between the two ends. Per the germline V gene, CDR1 is SGHVS and CDR2 is FQNEAQ. The CDR3 spans 17 residues. The chain's CDR3 is CASSLGVGGLAKNIQYF. The CDR3 DNA sequence: TGTGCCAGCAGCTTAGGGGTCGGGGGACTAGCCAAAAACATTCAGTACTTC.

This clone was seen at least ten times. Germline is not matched at one junction end, which may reflect a read error. CDR3 in amino acids: CARTMEGF. As DNA, the CDR3 is TGTGCGAGGACCATGGAGGGTTTC. The gene calls are TRBV6-4 and TRBJ2-4; weak D call: TRBD2 (6 bases). This CDR3 contains 8 residues. Germline CDR1 MRHNA, CDR2 SNTAGT.